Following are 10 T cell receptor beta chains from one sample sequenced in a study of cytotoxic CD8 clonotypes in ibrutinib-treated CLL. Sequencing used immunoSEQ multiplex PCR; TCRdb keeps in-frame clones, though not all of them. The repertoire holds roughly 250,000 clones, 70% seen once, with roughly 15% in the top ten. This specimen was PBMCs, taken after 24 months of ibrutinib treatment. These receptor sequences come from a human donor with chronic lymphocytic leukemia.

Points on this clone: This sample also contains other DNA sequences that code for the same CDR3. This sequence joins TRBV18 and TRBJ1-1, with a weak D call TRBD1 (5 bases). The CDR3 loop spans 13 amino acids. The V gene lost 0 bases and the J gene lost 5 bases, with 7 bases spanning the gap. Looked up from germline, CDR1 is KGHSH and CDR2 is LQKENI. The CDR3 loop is CASSPPGGTEAFF. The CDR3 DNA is TGTGCCAGCTCACCACCGGGGGGAACTGAAGCTTTCTTT.

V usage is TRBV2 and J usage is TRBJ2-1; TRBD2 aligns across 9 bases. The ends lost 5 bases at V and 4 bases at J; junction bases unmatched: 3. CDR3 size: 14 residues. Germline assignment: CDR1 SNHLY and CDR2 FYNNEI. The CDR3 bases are TGTGCCAGCAGTCCGACTAGCGGATACAATGAGCAGTTCTTC. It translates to CASSPTSGYNEQFF. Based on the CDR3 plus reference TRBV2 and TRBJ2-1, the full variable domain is EPEVTQTPSHQVTQMGQEVILRCVPISNHLYFYWYRQILGQKVEFLVSFYNNEISEKSEIFDDQFSVERPDGSNFTLKIRSTKLEDSAMYFCASSPTSGYNEQFFGPGTRLTVL.

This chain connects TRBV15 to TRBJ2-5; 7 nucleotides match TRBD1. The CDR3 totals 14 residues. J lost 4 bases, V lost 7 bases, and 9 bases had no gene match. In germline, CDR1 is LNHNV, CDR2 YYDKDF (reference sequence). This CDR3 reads CATTQSQGRETQYF. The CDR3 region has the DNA TGTGCCACCACCCAGTCACAGGGGAGAGAGACCCAGTACTTC.

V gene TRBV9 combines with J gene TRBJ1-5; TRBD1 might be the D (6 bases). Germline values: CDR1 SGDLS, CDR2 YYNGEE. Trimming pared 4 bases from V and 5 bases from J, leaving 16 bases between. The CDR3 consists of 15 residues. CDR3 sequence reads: CASSLGGGRHQPQHF. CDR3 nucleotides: TGTGCCAGCAGCCTTGGAGGGGGGCGCCATCAGCCCCAGCATTTT.

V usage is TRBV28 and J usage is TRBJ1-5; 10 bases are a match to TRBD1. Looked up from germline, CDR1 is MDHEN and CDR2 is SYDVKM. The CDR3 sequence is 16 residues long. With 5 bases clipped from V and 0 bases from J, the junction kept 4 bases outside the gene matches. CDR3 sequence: CASSTRQGASNQPQHF. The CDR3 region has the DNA TGTGCCAGCAGTACACGACAGGGGGCTAGCAATCAGCCCCAGCATTTT.

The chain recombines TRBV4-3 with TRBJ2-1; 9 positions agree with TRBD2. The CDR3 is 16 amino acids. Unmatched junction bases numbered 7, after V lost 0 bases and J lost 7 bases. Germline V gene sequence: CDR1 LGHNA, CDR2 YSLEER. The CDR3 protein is CASSQDPSGTYNEQFF. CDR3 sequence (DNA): TGCGCCAGCAGCCAAGACCCTAGCGGGACTTATAATGAGCAGTTCTTC.

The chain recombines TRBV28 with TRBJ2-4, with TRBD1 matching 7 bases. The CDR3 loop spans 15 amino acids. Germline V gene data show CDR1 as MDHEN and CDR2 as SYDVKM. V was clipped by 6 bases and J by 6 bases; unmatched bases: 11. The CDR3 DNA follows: TGTGCCAGCAGCTTTTCCCCTGACAGGGCAAACATTCAGTACTTC. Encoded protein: CASSFSPDRANIQYF. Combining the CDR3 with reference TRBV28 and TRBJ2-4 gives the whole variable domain DVKVTQSSRYLVKRTGEKVFLECVQDMDHENMFWYRQDPGLGLRLIYFSYDVKMKEKGDIPEGYSVSREKKERFSLILESASTNQTSMYLCASSFSPDRANIQYFGAGTRLSVL.

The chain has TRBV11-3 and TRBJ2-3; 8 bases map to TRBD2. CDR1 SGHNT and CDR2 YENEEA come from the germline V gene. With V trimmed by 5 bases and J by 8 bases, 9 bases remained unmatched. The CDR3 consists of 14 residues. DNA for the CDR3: TGTGCCAGCAGCCTCTACGGGGGGGGTGGTACGCAGTATTTT. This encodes CASSLYGGGGTQYF.

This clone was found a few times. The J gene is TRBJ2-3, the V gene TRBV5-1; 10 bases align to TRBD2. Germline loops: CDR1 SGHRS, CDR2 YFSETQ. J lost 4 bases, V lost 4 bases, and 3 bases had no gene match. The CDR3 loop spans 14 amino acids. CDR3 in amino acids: CASSTSGIPDTQYF. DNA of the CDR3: TGCGCCAGCAGCACTAGCGGGATCCCAGATACGCAGTATTTT.

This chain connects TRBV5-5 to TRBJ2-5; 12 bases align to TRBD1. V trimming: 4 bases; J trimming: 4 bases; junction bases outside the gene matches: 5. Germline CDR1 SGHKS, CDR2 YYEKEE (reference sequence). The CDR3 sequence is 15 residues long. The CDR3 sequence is CASSPRDRGLETQYF. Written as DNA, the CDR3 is TGTGCCAGCAGCCCCCGGGACAGGGGGCTAGAGACCCAGTACTTC.